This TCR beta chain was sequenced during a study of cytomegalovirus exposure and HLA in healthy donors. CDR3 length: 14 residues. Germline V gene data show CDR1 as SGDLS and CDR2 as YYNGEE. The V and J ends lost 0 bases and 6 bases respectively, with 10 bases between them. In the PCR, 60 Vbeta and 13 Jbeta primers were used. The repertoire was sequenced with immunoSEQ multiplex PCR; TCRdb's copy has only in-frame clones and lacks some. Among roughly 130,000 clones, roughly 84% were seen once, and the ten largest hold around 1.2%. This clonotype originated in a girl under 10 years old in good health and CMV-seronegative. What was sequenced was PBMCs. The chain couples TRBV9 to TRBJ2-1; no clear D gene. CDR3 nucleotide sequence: TGTGCCAGCAGCGTAGACACCTCCGCCAATGAGCAGTTCTTC. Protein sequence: CASSVDTSANEQFF.